A single sample is the source of the 7 T cell receptor beta chains below, sequenced in a study of CD8+ T cells in alopecia areata. In each case, RNA was isolated and then reverse transcribed into cDNA as the sequencing template. Generated by immunoSEQ multiplex PCR, the TCRdb table keeps only in-frame clones and is missing some. The profile shows roughly 180,000 clones, more than 55% of them singletons. As to treatment: oral pan-JAK inhibitor, 5-10 mg twice daily. This specimen was CD4+ T cells sorted from blood, taken at week 4, from a patient treated with tofacitinib. The origin of the receptors is a human donor with alopecia areata.

This chain connects TRBV5-1 to TRBJ2-3; TRBD2 aligns across 9 bases. This CDR3 has 14 residues. CDR1 is SGHRS, CDR2 YFSETQ, per germline. J gave up 6 bases and V 2 bases, and 4 bases lay outside the gene matches. CDR3 DNA sequence: TGCGCCAGCAGCTTCACTAGCGGGTGGGATACGCAGTATTTT. As protein: CASSFTSGWDTQYF.

This rearrangement joins TRBV6-5 to TRBJ2-7; no reliable D call. Trimming pared 2 bases from V and 4 bases from J, leaving 15 bases between. Germline CDR1 reads MNHEY; CDR2 reads SVGAGI. The CDR3 has 15 residues. The CDR3 coding sequence is TGTGCCAGCAGTTACGTGGGGATCTCAGGATACGAGCAGTACTTC. Translation gives CASSYVGISGYEQYF.

This chain links TRBV4-3 with TRBJ1-6; TRBD1 might be the D (5 bases). There are 16 residues in the CDR3. The germline V and J ends were trimmed by 2 bases and 9 bases, with 17 bases remaining between them. Germline lookup yields CDR1 LGHNA and CDR2 YSLEER. CDR3 sequence reads: CASSQLGEGTGSPLHF. Here the CDR3 DNA reads TGCGCCAGCAGCCAACTAGGGGAGGGGACGGGTTCACCCCTCCACTTT.

The chain has TRBV5-1 and TRBJ2-3, with D maybe TRBD2 (5 bases). The germline V gene has CDR1 SGHRS and CDR2 YFSETQ. Trimming left V 4 bases short and J 0 bases short, with 12 bases between. This CDR3 region has 15 residues. CDR3 region: CASSGGRLSTDTQYF. DNA for the CDR3: TGCGCCAGCAGCGGAGGTAGGCTCAGCACAGATACGCAGTATTTT. Variable domain in full (rest from reference TRBV5-1 and TRBJ2-3): KAGVTQTPRYLIKTRGQQVTLSCSPISGHRSVSWYQQTPGQGLQFLFEYFSETQRNKGNFPGRFSGRQFSNSRSEMNVSTLELGDSALYLCASSGGRLSTDTQYFGPGTRLTVL.

There are a few counts of this clone. The chain employs TRBV7-9 and TRBJ2-2; a weak D match, TRBD2 (5 bases). The germline V and J ends were trimmed by 5 bases and 1 base, with 8 bases remaining between them. The germline V gene encodes CDR1 SEHNR and CDR2 FQNEAQ (reference sequence). CDR3 length: 14 residues. The CDR3 loop is CASSPSGNTGELFF. The CDR3 DNA reads as TGTGCCAGCAGCCCGAGCGGGAACACCGGGGAGCTGTTTTTT.

This chain connects TRBV4-1 to TRBJ1-2, with D perhaps matching TRBD1 (5 bases). V was cut by 0 bases and J by 4 bases, with 15 bases left in between. This CDR3 has 16 amino acids. Germline values: CDR1 MGHRA, CDR2 YSYEKL. DNA for the CDR3: TGCGCCAGCAGCCAAGACCCGGGACTCGGAGTCTATGGCTACACCTTC. Residues: CASSQDPGLGVYGYTF.

This chain joins TRBV6-6 and TRBJ2-5, with D possibly matching TRBD1 (5 bases). CDR3 size: 14 residues. The germline gives CDR1 MNHNY, CDR2 SVGAGI (reference sequence). V dropped 0 bases and J dropped 3 bases, with 8 bases sitting between them. The CDR3 spells CASSYSKGKETQYF. The CDR3 nucleotides read TGTGCCAGCAGTTACTCGAAGGGGAAAGAGACCCAGTACTTC.